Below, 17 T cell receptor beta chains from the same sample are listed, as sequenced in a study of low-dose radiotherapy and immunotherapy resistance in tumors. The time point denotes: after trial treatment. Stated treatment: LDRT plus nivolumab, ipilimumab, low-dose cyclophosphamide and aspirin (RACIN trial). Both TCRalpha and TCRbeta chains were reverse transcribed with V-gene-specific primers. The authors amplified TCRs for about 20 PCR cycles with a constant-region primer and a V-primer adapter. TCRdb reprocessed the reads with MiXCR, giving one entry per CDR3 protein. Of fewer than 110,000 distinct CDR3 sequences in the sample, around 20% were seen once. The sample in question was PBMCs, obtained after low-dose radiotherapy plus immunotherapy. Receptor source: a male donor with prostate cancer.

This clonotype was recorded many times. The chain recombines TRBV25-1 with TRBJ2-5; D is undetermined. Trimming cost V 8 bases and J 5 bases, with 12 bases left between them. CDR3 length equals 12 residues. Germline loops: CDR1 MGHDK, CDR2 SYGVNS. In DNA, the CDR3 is TGTGCCAGCGCCAGAGGTCGGGAGACCCAGTACTTC. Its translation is CASARGRETQYF.

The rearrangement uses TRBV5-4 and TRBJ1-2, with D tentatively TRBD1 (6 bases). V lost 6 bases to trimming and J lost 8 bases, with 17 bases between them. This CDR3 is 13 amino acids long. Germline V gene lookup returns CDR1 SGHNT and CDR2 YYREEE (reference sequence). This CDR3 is CASTRGGARGYTF. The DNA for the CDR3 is TGTGCCAGCACCCGGGGGGGGGCGAGGGGCTACACCTTC.

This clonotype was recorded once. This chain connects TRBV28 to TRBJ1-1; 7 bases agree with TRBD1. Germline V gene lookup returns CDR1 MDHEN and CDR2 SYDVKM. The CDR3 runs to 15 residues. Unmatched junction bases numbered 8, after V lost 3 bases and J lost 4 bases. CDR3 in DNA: TGTGCCAGCAGTTTGCGGCACCGACAGGGCACTGAAGCTTTCTTT. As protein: CASSLRHRQGTEAFF.

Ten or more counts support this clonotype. This CDR3 is CASSRTGPATNEKLFF. CDR3 in DNA: TGCGCCAGCAGTCGGACAGGACCTGCAACTAATGAAAAACTGTTTTTT. The chain combines TRBV4-1 with TRBJ1-4, with 7 positions matching TRBD1. The V segment lost 6 bases and the J segment 0 bases; nucleotides outside the gene matches: 7. The V gene's germline CDR1 is MGHRA and CDR2 YSYEKL. This CDR3 contains 16 residues.

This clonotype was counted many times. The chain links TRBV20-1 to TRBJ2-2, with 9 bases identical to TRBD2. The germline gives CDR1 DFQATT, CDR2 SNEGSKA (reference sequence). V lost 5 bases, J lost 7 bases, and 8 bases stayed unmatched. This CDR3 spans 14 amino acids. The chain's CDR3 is CSARPGLAFGELFF. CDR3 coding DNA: TGCAGTGCTCGGCCGGGACTAGCTTTCGGGGAGCTGTTTTTT.

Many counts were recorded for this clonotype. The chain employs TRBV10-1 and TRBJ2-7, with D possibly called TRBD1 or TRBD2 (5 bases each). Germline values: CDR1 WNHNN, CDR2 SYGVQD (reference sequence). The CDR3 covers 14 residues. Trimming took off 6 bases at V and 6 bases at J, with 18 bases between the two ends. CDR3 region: CASSRDQGYPEQYF. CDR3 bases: TGCGCCAGCAGCCGGGACCAGGGATACCCCGAGCAGTACTTC.

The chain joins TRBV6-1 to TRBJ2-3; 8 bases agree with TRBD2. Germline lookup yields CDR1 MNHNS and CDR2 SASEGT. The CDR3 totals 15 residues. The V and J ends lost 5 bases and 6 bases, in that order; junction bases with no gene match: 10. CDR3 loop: CASSYGFGGRDTQYF. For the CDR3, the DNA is TGTGCCAGCAGTTACGGGTTTGGCGGGAGGGATACGCAGTATTTT.

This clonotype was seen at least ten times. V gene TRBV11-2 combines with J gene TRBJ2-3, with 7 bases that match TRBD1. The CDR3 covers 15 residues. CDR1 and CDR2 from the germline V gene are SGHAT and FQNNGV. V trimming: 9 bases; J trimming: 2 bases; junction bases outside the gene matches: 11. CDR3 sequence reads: CARTNRDSHTDTQYF. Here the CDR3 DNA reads TGTGCCAGAACAAACCGGGACAGCCACACAGATACGCAGTATTTT.

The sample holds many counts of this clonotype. The CDR3 loop is CASSLGTGSYGYTF. The CDR3 coding sequence is TGTGCCAGCAGCTTAGGGACAGGGAGCTATGGCTACACCTTC. This chain links TRBV7-8 with TRBJ1-2, with 8 bases that match TRBD1. V lost 1 base to trimming and J lost 4 bases; unmatched junction nucleotides: 2. The germline gives CDR1 SGHVS, CDR2 FQNEAQ. This CDR3 is built from 14 residues.

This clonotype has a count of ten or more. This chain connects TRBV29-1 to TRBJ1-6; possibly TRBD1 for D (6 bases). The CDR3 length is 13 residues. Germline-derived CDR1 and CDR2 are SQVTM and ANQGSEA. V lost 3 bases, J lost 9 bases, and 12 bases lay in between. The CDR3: CSVEGGGGSPLHF. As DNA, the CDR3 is TGCAGCGTTGAGGGAGGGGGAGGTTCACCCCTCCACTTT. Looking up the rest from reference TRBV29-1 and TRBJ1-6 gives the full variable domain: SAVISQKPSRDICQRGTSLTIQCQVDSQVTMMFWYRQQPGQSLTLIATANQGSEATYESGFVIDKFPISRPNLTFSTLTVSNMSPEDSSIYLCSVEGGGGSPLHFGNGTRLTVT.

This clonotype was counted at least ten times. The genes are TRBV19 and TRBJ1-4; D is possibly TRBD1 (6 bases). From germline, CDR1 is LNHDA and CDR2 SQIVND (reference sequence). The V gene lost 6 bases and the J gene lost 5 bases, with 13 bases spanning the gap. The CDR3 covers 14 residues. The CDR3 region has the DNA TGTGCCAGTAGCCAACAAGGGGGGAATGAAAAACTGTTTTTT. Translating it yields CASSQQGGNEKLFF.

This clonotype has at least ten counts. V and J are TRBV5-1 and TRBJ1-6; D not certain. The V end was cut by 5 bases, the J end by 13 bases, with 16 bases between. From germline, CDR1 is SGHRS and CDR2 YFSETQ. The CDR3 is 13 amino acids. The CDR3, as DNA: TGCGCCAGCAGTTCCTCGCGGGTTCAGCCCCTCCACTTT. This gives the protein CASSSSRVQPLHF.

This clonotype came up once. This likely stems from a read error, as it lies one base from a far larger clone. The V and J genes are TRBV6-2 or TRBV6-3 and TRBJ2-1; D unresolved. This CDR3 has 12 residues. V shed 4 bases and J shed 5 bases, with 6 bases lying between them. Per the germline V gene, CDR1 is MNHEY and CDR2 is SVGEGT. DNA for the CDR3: TGTGCCAGCAGTTTCACGCACAATGAGCAGTTCTTC. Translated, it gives CASSFTHNEQFF.

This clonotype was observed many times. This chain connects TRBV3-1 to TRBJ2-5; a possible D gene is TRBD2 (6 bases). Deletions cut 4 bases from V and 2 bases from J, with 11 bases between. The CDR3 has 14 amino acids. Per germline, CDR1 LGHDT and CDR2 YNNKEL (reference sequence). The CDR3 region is CASSRGGLQETQYF. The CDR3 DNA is TGTGCCAGCAGCCGGGGCGGACTACAAGAGACCCAGTACTTC.

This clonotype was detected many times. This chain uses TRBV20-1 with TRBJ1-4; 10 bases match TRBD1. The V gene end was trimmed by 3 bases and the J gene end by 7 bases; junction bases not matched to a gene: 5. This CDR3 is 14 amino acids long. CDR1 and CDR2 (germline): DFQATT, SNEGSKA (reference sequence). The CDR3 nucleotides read TGCAGTGCTAGGGAGACAGGGGGCACTGAAAAACTGTTTTTT. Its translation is CSARETGGTEKLFF.

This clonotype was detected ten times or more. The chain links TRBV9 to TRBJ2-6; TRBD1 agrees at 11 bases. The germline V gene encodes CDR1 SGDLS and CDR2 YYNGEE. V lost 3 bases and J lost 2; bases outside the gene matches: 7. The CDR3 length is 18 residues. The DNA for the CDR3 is TGTGCCAGCAGCGACAGAAGGACAGGGGGCGCTGGGGCCAACGTCCTGACTTTC. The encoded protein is CASSDRRTGGAGANVLTF.

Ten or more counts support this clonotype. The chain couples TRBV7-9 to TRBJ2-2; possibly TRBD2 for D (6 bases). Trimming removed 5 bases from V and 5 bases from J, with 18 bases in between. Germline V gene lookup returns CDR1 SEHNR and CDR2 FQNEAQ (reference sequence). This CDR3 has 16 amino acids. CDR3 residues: CASSDTYRGITGELFF. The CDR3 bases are TGTGCCAGCAGCGACACTTACCGGGGGATAACCGGGGAGCTGTTTTTT. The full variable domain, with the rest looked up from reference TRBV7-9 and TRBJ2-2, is DTGVSQNPRHKITKRGQNVTFRCDPISEHNRLYWYRQTLGQGPEFLTYFQNEAQLEKSRLLSDRFSAERPKGSFSTLEIQRTEQGDSAMYLCASSDTYRGITGELFFGEGSRLTVL.